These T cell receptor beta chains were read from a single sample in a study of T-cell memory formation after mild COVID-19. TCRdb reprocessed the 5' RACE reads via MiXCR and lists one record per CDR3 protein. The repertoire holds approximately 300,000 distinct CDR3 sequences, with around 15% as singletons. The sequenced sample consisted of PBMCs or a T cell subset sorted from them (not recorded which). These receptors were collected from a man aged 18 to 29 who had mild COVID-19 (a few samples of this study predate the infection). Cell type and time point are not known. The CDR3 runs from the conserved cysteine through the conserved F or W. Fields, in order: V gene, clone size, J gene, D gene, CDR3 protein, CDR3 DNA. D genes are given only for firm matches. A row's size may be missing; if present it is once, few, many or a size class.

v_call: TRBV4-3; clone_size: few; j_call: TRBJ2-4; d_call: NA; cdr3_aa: CASSQDWGVKNIQYF; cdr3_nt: TGCGCCAGCAGCCAAGATTGGGGAGTCAAAAACATTCAGTACTTC
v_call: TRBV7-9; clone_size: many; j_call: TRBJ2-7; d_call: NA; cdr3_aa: CASSLRDSSYEQYF; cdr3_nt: TGTGCCAGCAGCTTGCGGGACAGCTCCTACGAGCAGTACTTC
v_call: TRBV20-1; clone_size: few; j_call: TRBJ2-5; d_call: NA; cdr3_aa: CSLAPRVQETQYF; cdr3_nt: TGCAGCCTAGCTCCCCGCGTCCAAGAGACCCAGTACTTC
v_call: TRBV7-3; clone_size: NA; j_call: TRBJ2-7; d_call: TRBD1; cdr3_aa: CASSLTGGQGAREQYF; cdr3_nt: TGTGCCAGCAGCTTAACGGGTGGACAGGGGGCGAGGGAGCAGTACTTC
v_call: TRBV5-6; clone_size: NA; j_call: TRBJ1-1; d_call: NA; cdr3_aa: CASSFGGIGTEAFF; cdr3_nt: TGTGCCAGCAGCTTTGGGGGGATCGGGACTGAAGCTTTCTTT
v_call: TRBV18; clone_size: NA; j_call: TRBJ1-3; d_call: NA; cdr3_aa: CASSPVPESGNTIYF; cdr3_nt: TGTGCCAGCTCACCAGTTCCTGAATCTGGAAACACCATATATTTT
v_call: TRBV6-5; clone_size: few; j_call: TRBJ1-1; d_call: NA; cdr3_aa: CASSKGFTAEAFF; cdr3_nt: TGTGCCAGCAGTAAGGGGTTCACGGCTGAAGCTTTCTTT
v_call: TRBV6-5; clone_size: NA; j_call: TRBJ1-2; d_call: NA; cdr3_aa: CASSYRSGTLGGYTF; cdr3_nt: TGTGCCAGCAGTTACCGGTCCGGGACATTAGGAGGCTACACCTTC
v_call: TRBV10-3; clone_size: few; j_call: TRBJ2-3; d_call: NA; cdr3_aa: CAISEVGVSDTQYF; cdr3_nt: TGTGCCATCAGTGAGGTCGGGGTCTCAGATACGCAGTATTTT
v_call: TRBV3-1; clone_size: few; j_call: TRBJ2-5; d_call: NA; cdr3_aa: CASSPPNGPETQYF; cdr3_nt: TGTGCCAGCAGCCCACCGAATGGACCAGAGACCCAGTACTTC
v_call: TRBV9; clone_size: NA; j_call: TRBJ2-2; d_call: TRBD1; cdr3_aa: CASSSRDRLNTGELFF; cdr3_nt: TGTGCCAGCAGCTCAAGGGACAGATTAAACACCGGGGAGCTGTTTTTT
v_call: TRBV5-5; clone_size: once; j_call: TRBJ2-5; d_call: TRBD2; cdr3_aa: CASSRGSSLGGETQYF; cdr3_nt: TGTGCCAGCAGCCGCGGGAGTTCTCTAGGTGGGGAGACCCAGTACTTC
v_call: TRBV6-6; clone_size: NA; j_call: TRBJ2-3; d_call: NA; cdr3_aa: CASSYPPDTQYF; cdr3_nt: TGTGCCAGCAGTTACCCCCCGGATACGCAGTATTTT
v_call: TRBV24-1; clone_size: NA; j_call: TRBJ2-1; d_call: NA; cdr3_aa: CATTSASSYNEQFF; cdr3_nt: TGTGCCACCACGTCCGCGAGCTCCTACAATGAGCAGTTCTTC
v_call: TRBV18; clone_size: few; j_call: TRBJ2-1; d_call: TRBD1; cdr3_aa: CASSPVGTGGNEQFF; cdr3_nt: TGTGCCAGCTCACCAGTAGGGACAGGGGGCAATGAGCAGTTCTTC
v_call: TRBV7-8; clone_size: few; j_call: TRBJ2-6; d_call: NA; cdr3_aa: CASSPGPSGANVLTF; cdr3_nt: TGTGCCAGCAGCCCTGGGCCCTCTGGGGCCAACGTCCTGACTTTC
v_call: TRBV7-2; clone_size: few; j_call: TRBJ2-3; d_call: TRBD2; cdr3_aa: CASSPRAGGSDTQYF; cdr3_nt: TGTGCCAGCAGCCCGCGCGCGGGGGGTTCAGATACGCAGTATTTT